Presented here are 24 T cell receptor beta chains from one specimen sequenced in a study of response to subunit inactivated influenza vaccine. TCRdb analysed the RT-PCR reads with MiXCR anew, one entry per CDR3 protein. Of 650,000 to 800,000 distinct CDR3 sequences listed, 11% to 15% are singletons. Sequenced here: PBMCs from blood, sampled approximately 15 days before vaccination. These receptors all come from a man aged 50-59 years who received an inactivated influenza vaccine.

The genes are TRBV28 and TRBJ2-5, with D unresolved. This CDR3 region has 14 residues. The V gene's germline CDR1 is MDHEN and CDR2 SYDVKM. V lost 4 bases to trimming and J lost 5 bases, with 14 bases between them. The CDR3 coding sequence is TGTGCCAGCAGTTCCCTTACCCTTCGGGAGACCCAGTACTTC. This sequence encodes CASSSLTLRETQYF.

The genes are TRBV3-1 and TRBJ1-2, with D perhaps matching TRBD1 (5 bases). CDR1 is LGHDT, CDR2 YNNKEL, per germline (reference sequence). Trimming removed 1 base at V and 4 bases at J, with 13 bases between. This CDR3 spans 15 amino acids. The chain's CDR3 is CASSQAGGGFYGYTF. In DNA form, the CDR3 reads TGTGCCAGCAGCCAAGCGGGGGGGGGTTTCTATGGCTACACCTTC. The complete variable domain, with remaining parts taken from reference TRBV3-1 and TRBJ1-2, reads DTAVSQTPKYLVTQMGNDKSIKCEQNLGHDTMYWYKQDSKKFLKIMFSYNNKELIINETVPNRFSPKSPDKAHLNLHINSLELGDSAVYFCASSQAGGGFYGYTFGSGTRLTVV.

J is TRBJ2-4 and V is TRBV20-1, with 9 bases lining up with TRBD2. The CDR3 has 13 amino acids. Germline CDR1 DFQATT, CDR2 SNEGSKA (reference sequence). V dropped 6 bases and J dropped 6; count of bases not matched to a gene: 6. This chain's CDR3 is CSAKIAGVNIQYF. The DNA for the CDR3 is TGCAGTGCAAAAATAGCGGGAGTAAACATTCAGTACTTC.

The sample holds many counts of this clonotype. The rearrangement uses TRBV7-2 and TRBJ1-1; D remains unclear. Trimming left V 4 bases short and J 5 bases short, with 14 bases between. The CDR3 length is 14 residues. Germline V gene lookup returns CDR1 SGHTA and CDR2 FQGNSA. The CDR3 reads CASSSQGVRTEAFF. The CDR3 nucleotides are TGTGCCAGCAGCTCCCAAGGCGTAAGGACTGAAGCTTTCTTT.

The chain employs TRBV20-1 and TRBJ2-1; D uncertain. Between the trimmed V and J ends, which lost 2 bases and 0 bases, there was a span of 8 bases. CDR1 DFQATT and CDR2 SNEGSKA come from the germline V gene (reference sequence). The length of the CDR3 is 14 residues. The CDR3 here is CSARFPSSYNEQFF. The CDR3 region has the DNA TGCAGTGCTAGATTTCCCAGCTCCTACAATGAGCAGTTCTTC.

The chain carries TRBV7-2 and TRBJ2-7; the match to TRBD1 covers 8 bases. J lost 4 bases, V lost 4 bases, and 9 bases had no gene match. The germline V gene has CDR1 SGHTA and CDR2 FQGNSA. This CDR3 has 15 residues. The CDR3 bases are TGTGCCAGCAGCTGGCCGGGACAGGTGGGATACGAGCAGTACTTC. Protein product: CASSWPGQVGYEQYF.

The chain uses TRBV29-1 and TRBJ2-7; TRBD2 matches 7 bases. The germline V gene encodes CDR1 SQVTM and CDR2 ANQGSEA. The CDR3 contains 12 residues. V lost 5 bases and J lost 4; bases outside the gene matches: 5. The CDR3: CSVSLGGYEQYF. Written as DNA, the CDR3 is TGCAGCGTTTCCCTGGGAGGGTACGAGCAGTACTTC.

In DNA form, the CDR3 reads TGTGCCACCAGCACCCGGGGGAGGCAAGAGACCCAGTACTTC. It specifies CATSTRGRQETQYF. The chain couples TRBV15 to TRBJ2-5; D possibly corresponds to TRBD2 (6 bases). The CDR3 covers 14 residues. The V gene's germline CDR1 is LNHNV and CDR2 YYDKDF (reference sequence). Trimming removed 4 bases at V and 2 bases at J, with 11 bases between. Full variable domain (remainder filled in from reference TRBV15 and TRBJ2-5): DAMVIQNPRYQVTQFGKPVTLSCSQTLNHNVMYWYQQKSSQAPKLLFHYYDKDFNNEADTPDNFQSRRPNTSFCFLDIRSPGLGDTAMYLCATSTRGRQETQYFGPGTRLLVL.

This clonotype was recorded a few times. This chain joins TRBV12-3 or TRBV12-4 and TRBJ2-1; TRBD2 is a possible D gene (5 bases). The V end was cut by 6 bases, the J end by 6 bases, with 12 bases between. This CDR3 has 13 amino acids. CDR3 sequence (DNA): TGTGCCAGCAGAGTTGCGGACTTCAATGAGCAGTTCTTC. It is translated as CASRVADFNEQFF.

The J gene is TRBJ2-7, the V gene TRBV7-6, with a possible D match to TRBD2 (6 bases). The germline CDR1 and CDR2 sequences are SGHVS and FNYEAQ. This CDR3 spans 14 amino acids. Trimming removed 5 bases at V and 5 bases at J, with 16 bases between. CDR3 in amino acids: CASSPRPGRHEQYF. The CDR3 coding sequence is TGTGCCAGCAGCCCCCGCCCGGGGAGGCACGAGCAGTACTTC.

This clonotype was detected many times. The rearrangement uses TRBV9 and TRBJ1-4; D possibly corresponds to TRBD1 (5 bases). From germline, CDR1 is SGDLS and CDR2 YYNGEE. The CDR3 totals 15 residues. V dropped 1 base and J dropped 2 bases, with 9 bases sitting between them. Written as DNA, the CDR3 is TGTGCCAGCAGCGTATCCGGGGCGACTAATGAAAAACTGTTTTTT. It is translated as CASSVSGATNEKLFF.

The J gene is TRBJ1-2, the V gene TRBV3-1; D is unclear. The germline CDR1 and CDR2 sequences are LGHDT and YNNKEL (reference sequence). CDR3 length: 12 amino acids. Trimming took off 5 bases at V and 6 bases at J, with 10 bases between the two ends. CDR3 sequence (DNA): TGTGCCAGCAGCACCTCCGCGAATGGCTACACCTTC. Protein product: CASSTSANGYTF.

This clonotype appeared many times. The chain employs TRBV2 and TRBJ2-2; D is unresolved. Trimming removed 4 bases at V and 0 bases at J, with 15 bases between. The V gene's germline CDR1 is SNHLY and CDR2 FYNNEI. The CDR3 covers 17 residues. CDR3 residues: CASSVPKGRTNTGELFF. DNA for the CDR3: TGTGCCAGCAGTGTACCAAAAGGACGGACGAACACCGGGGAGCTGTTTTTT.

This clonotype has just a few counts. The chain is built from TRBV20-1 and TRBJ1-3, with 8 nucleotides matching TRBD1. Germline-derived CDR1 and CDR2 are DFQATT and SNEGSKA (reference sequence). The J segment lost 6 bases and the V segment lost 1 base, leaving 8 bases of the junction unmatched. The CDR3 runs to 15 residues. This CDR3 is CSARGPGQGANTIYF. CDR3 bases: TGCAGTGCTAGAGGGCCCGGGCAGGGGGCAAACACCATATATTTT.

The chain's CDR3 is CASRRAGRQYF. CDR3 bases: TGTGCCAGCAGACGGGCGGGACGGCAGTACTTC. The rearrangement joins TRBV6-2 or TRBV6-3 to TRBJ2-7, with D perhaps matching TRBD2 (6 bases). Germline CDR1 reads MNHEY; CDR2 reads SVGEGT. Trimming cost V 6 bases and J 9 bases, with 12 bases left between them. The length of the CDR3 is 11 residues.

This clonotype has a handful of counts. V usage is TRBV7-9 and J usage is TRBJ2-2; D might be TRBD1 (6 bases). The CDR3 extends over 14 amino acids. Germline-derived CDR1 and CDR2 are SEHNR and FQNEAQ (reference sequence). Between the trimmed V and J ends, which lost 4 bases and 7 bases, there was a span of 13 bases. The CDR3 DNA sequence: TGTGCCAGCAGCTGGGGGCTAGAGGTCGGGGAGCTGTTTTTT. Its translation is CASSWGLEVGELFF.

The chain couples TRBV6-2 or TRBV6-3 to TRBJ2-7; 8 nucleotides line up with TRBD1. Germline CDR1 is MNHEY and CDR2 is SVGEGT. V lost 0 bases and J lost 5; bases outside the gene matches: 9. The CDR3 totals 16 residues. The CDR3: CASSYSVGRGPDEQYF. The CDR3 nucleotides read TGTGCCAGCAGTTACTCGGTTGGCAGGGGGCCGGACGAGCAGTACTTC.

This clonotype was picked up a small number of times. The chain recombines TRBV6-1 with TRBJ2-2, with D maybe TRBD2 (6 bases). The CDR3 runs to 16 residues. Germline assignment: CDR1 MNHNS and CDR2 SASEGT. V was shortened by 6 bases and J by 0 bases, with 14 bases between the two germline ends. The chain's CDR3 is CASREIGGSNTGELFF. The CDR3 region has the DNA TGTGCCAGCAGGGAGATCGGGGGATCGAACACCGGGGAGCTGTTTTTT.

This clonotype was counted many times. The rearrangement joins TRBV7-2 to TRBJ2-1; TRBD1 matches 9 bases. Germline CDR1 SGHTA, CDR2 FQGNSA. J lost 5 bases, V lost 4 bases, and 6 bases had no gene match. The CDR3 contains 15 residues. The CDR3 protein is CASSSDRGIHNEQFF. CDR3 sequence (DNA): TGTGCCAGCAGCTCGGACAGGGGTATACACAATGAGCAGTTCTTC.

This clonotype was observed a few times. This rearrangement joins TRBV20-1 to TRBJ1-2, with D uncertain. Trimming removed 3 bases at V and 0 bases at J, with 11 bases between. CDR1 and CDR2 from the germline V gene are DFQATT and SNEGSKA (reference sequence). The CDR3 is 14 residues long. CDR3 in DNA: TGCAGTGCTAGCCCGGGTTCCACTAACTATGGCTACACCTTC. Translating it yields CSASPGSTNYGYTF.

The table lists this clonotype with a few counts. The chain combines TRBV5-1 with TRBJ2-2, with TRBD1 matching 7 bases. The V segment lost 5 bases and the J segment 4 bases; nucleotides outside the gene matches: 5. The CDR3 runs 14 residues. Germline values: CDR1 SGHRS, CDR2 YFSETQ. The CDR3 DNA reads as TGCGCCAGCAGATTCGGACAGGCCACCGGGGAGCTGTTTTTT. Translated, it gives CASRFGQATGELFF.

This rearrangement joins TRBV7-2 to TRBJ2-1; D remains unclear. The CDR3 is made up of 15 amino acids. Germline values: CDR1 SGHTA, CDR2 FQGNSA. V was shortened by 1 base and J by 0 bases, with 7 bases between the two germline ends. This CDR3 is CASSLGYYSYNEQFF. The CDR3 DNA is TGTGCCAGCAGCTTAGGCTACTACTCCTACAATGAGCAGTTCTTC.

This clonotype was picked up a small number of times. The chain links TRBV5-1 to TRBJ2-6, with D possibly being TRBD2 (6 bases). The CDR3 contains 18 residues. V was trimmed by 2 bases and J by 0 bases, leaving 15 bases between them. Germline V gene lookup returns CDR1 SGHRS and CDR2 YFSETQ. CDR3 bases: TGCGCCAGCAGCTTCTGGAGGGGTAGAACCTCTGGGGCCAACGTCCTGACTTTC. The encoded protein is CASSFWRGRTSGANVLTF. The complete variable domain, with remaining parts taken from reference TRBV5-1 and TRBJ2-6, reads KAGVTQTPRYLIKTRGQQVTLSCSPISGHRSVSWYQQTPGQGLQFLFEYFSETQRNKGNFPGRFSGRQFSNSRSEMNVSTLELGDSALYLCASSFWRGRTSGANVLTFGAGSRLTVL.

A few counts support this clonotype. The rearrangement links TRBV18 to TRBJ2-7; D ambiguous. Trimming shortened V by 1 base and J by 4 bases, and 8 bases separated the two germline ends. Germline V gene sequence: CDR1 KGHSH, CDR2 LQKENI. CDR3 length: 13 residues. The DNA of the CDR3 is TGTGCCAGCTCACCACAGCAGCAATACGAGCAGTACTTC. Its protein is CASSPQQQYEQYF.